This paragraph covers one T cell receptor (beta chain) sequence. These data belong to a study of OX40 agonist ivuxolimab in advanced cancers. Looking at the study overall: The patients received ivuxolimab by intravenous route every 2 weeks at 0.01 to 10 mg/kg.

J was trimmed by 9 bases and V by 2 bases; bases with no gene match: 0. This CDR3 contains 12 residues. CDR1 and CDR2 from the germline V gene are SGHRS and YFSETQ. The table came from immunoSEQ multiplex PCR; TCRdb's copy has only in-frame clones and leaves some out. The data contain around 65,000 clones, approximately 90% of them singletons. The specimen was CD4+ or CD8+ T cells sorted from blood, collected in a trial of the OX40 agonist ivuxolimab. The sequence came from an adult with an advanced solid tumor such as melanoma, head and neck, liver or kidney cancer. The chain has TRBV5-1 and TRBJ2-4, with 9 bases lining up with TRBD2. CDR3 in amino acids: CASSFSGGIQYF. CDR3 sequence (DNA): TGCGCCAGCAGCTTTAGCGGGGGCATTCAGTACTTC.